The 30 T cell receptor beta chains below were found in one sample sequenced in a study of blood T cells in healthy people across ages. Using a J-beta primer mix together with a sample-barcoded 5' primer, a second PCR was run for about 6 to 11 cycles. One entry per CDR3 protein results from TCRdb running MiXCR on the 5' RACE reads. The sample has around 690,000 distinct CDR3 sequences; 45% to 65% are singletons. Sequencing used blood. The receptors come from a man in his 60s in good health.

V usage is TRBV7-2 and J usage is TRBJ2-1; 8 bases are a match to TRBD2. This CDR3 region has 16 residues. The germline gives CDR1 SGHTA, CDR2 FQGNSA. Losses at the gene ends were 6 bases for V and 6 bases for J; bases not matched to a gene: 13. The CDR3 nucleotides are TGTGCCAGCAGTTTCAAAAGCGGGGGTCCCTTCAATGAGCAGTTCTTC. This codes for CASSFKSGGPFNEQFF. Looking up the rest from reference TRBV7-2 and TRBJ2-1 gives the full variable domain: GAGVSQSPSNKVTEKGKDVELRCDPISGHTALYWYRQSLGQGLEFLIYFQGNSAPDKSGLPSDRFSAERTGGSVSTLTIQRTQQEDSAVYLCASSFKSGGPFNEQFFGPGTRLTVL.

V usage is TRBV18 and J usage is TRBJ2-7, with TRBD2 matching over 9 bases. Germline V gene sequence: CDR1 KGHSH, CDR2 LQKENI. This CDR3 is 14 amino acids long. With 4 bases clipped from V and 2 bases from J, the junction kept 3 bases outside the gene matches. The CDR3 DNA reads TGTGCCAGCTCACAAGCGGGGGGACCCTACGAGCAGTACTTC. This gives the protein CASSQAGGPYEQYF.

The rearrangement uses TRBV29-1 and TRBJ1-2, with D possibly TRBD1 on 6 matching bases. V lost 3 bases and J lost 3, with 11 bases in between. CDR1 is SQVTM, CDR2 ANQGSEA, per germline. CDR3 size: 13 residues. The CDR3 region has the DNA TGCAGCGTTGACGGGGGGCTAGACTATGGCTACACCTTC. This translates into CSVDGGLDYGYTF.

The gene calls are TRBV7-2 and TRBJ2-3; TRBD2 aligns across 9 bases. After removal of 6 bases from V and 0 bases from J, the junction contained 4 bases not matched to a gene. The germline V gene has CDR1 SGHTA and CDR2 FQGNSA. The CDR3 sequence is 15 residues long. CDR3 sequence (DNA): TGTGCCAGCAGTTGGCGGGGGGGAAGCACAGATACGCAGTATTTT. Its protein is CASSWRGGSTDTQYF.

This clonotype was observed a few times. This may arise from a read error, as a much more abundant clone is one base away. The rearrangement links TRBV7-9 to TRBJ2-3; D ambiguous. With 6 bases removed from V and 2 bases from J, the gap between germline ends came to 15 bases. The CDR3 consists of 15 residues. Germline V gene lookup returns CDR1 SEHNR and CDR2 FQNEAQ (reference sequence). CDR3 loop: CASRKLRDPTDTQYF. In nucleotides, the CDR3 is TGTGCCAGCAGGAAGCTCCGTGACCCCACAGATACGCAGTATTTT.

This chain connects TRBV18 to TRBJ1-6; D gene unclear. Trimming shortened V by 1 base and J by 6 bases, and 10 bases separated the two germline ends. CDR1 KGHSH and CDR2 LQKENI come from the germline V gene. This CDR3 comprises 15 residues. For the CDR3, the DNA is TGTGCCAGCTCACCACTGGCAGAGATTAATTCACCCCTCCACTTT. It encodes CASSPLAEINSPLHF.

This clonotype was seen a few times. The chain has TRBV7-2 and TRBJ2-7, with 10 positions matching TRBD1. The CDR3 contains 14 residues. After removal of 3 bases from V and 7 bases from J, the junction contained 6 bases not matched to a gene. CDR1 is SGHTA and CDR2 is FQGNSA in the germline V gene. The CDR3 DNA follows: TGTGCCAGCAGCTTGGGACAGGGGAAGAGGGAGCAGTACTTC. Translating it yields CASSLGQGKREQYF.

This clonotype has a handful of counts. The rearrangement uses TRBV4-1 and TRBJ2-4; the match to TRBD2 covers 9 bases. J gave up 1 base and V 3 bases, and 10 bases lay outside the gene matches. CDR1 and CDR2 from the germline V gene are MGHRA and YSYEKL. There are 18 residues in the CDR3. The CDR3 protein is CASSHGSQRGVAKNIQYF. The CDR3 coding sequence is TGCGCCAGCAGCCACGGGTCCCAGCGGGGGGTGGCCAAAAACATTCAGTACTTC.

J is TRBJ2-5 and V is TRBV20-1, with 7 bases matching TRBD2. V shed 1 base, J shed 4 bases, and the junction held 6 bases outside the gene matches. The CDR3 is 14 residues long. The germline gives CDR1 DFQATT, CDR2 SNEGSKA (reference sequence). CDR3 sequence reads: CSARGRLATETQYF. CDR3 nucleotide sequence: TGCAGTGCTAGAGGTAGACTAGCAACAGAGACCCAGTACTTC.

In this sample, this clonotype turned up a few times. This chain links TRBV12-3 or TRBV12-4 with TRBJ2-1, with unresolved D. With 2 bases removed from V and 12 bases from J, the gap between germline ends came to 8 bases. The CDR3 covers 11 residues. The DNA of the CDR3 is TGTGCCAGCAGTTTAAACAATCGGCAGTTCTTC. Amino acids: CASSLNNRQFF.

The chain has TRBV5-1 and TRBJ1-5; D ambiguous. Per germline, CDR1 SGHRS and CDR2 YFSETQ. The CDR3 spans 11 residues. Trimming took off 6 bases at V and 15 bases at J, with 16 bases between the two ends. CDR3 in DNA: TGCGCCAGCATCCAAGGCGGCGACATGCATTTT. It translates to CASIQGGDMHF.

The J gene is TRBJ2-4, the V gene TRBV5-1; D could derive from TRBD1 or TRBD2 (5 bases each). Germline V gene lookup returns CDR1 SGHRS and CDR2 YFSETQ. The ends were cut back, 4 bases at V and 0 bases at J, with 17 bases in the middle. The CDR3 has 17 residues. The CDR3 here is CASSAAGTQGAKNIQYF. The CDR3 nucleotides are TGCGCCAGCAGCGCTGCCGGGACCCAGGGAGCCAAAAACATTCAGTACTTC.

The chain combines TRBV10-3 with TRBJ2-4; a weak D match, TRBD1 (6 bases). Matching the DNA end better, TRBJ2-7 makes the J call doubtful. Per the germline V gene, CDR1 is ENHRY and CDR2 is SYGVKD. This CDR3 has 13 residues. CDR3 region: CATATGPSYEQYF. The CDR3 nucleotides are TGTGCCACAGCGACAGGCCCATCGTACGAGCAGTACTTC.

The rearrangement links TRBV7-9 to TRBJ2-5; 7 nucleotides match TRBD1. The closer fit of TRBJ2-7 to the DNA end suggests the J call may be wrong. The CDR3 runs to 16 residues. Per germline, CDR1 SEHNR and CDR2 FQNEAQ (reference sequence). Here the CDR3 reads CASSLPGTDEFYEQYF. In DNA, the CDR3 is TGTGCCAGCAGCTTACCAGGGACAGATGAGTTCTACGAGCAGTACTTC.

This clonotype was seen once. This sequence joins TRBV6-2 or TRBV6-3 and TRBJ2-2, with D possibly matching TRBD1 (6 bases). Trimming removed 8 bases from V and 4 bases from J, with 14 bases in between. The CDR3 spans 14 residues. Germline loops: CDR1 MNHEY, CDR2 SVGEGT. CDR3 protein: CASDGRGATGELFF. The CDR3 nucleotides read TGTGCCAGCGACGGCAGGGGAGCCACCGGGGAGCTGTTTTTT.

The chain recombines TRBV11-2 with TRBJ2-2; D remains ambiguous. The germline V gene encodes CDR1 SGHAT and CDR2 FQNNGV. The CDR3 has 13 amino acids. V gave up 0 bases and J gave up 5 bases, with 4 bases separating them. CDR3 in amino acids: CASSLERTGELFF. In nucleotides, the CDR3 is TGTGCCAGCAGCTTAGAGCGTACCGGGGAGCTGTTTTTT.

The table lists this clonotype with a few counts. The chain uses TRBV10-1 and TRBJ2-1; no clear D gene. V lost 0 bases to trimming and J lost 6 bases, with 9 bases between them. This CDR3 has 14 residues. Looked up from germline, CDR1 is WNHNN and CDR2 is SYGVQD (reference sequence). CDR3 sequence (DNA): TGCGCCAGCAGTGAGTCGAGAGCGCTCAATGAGCAGTTCTTC. Protein sequence: CASSESRALNEQFF.

This clonotype has only a few counts. This chain joins TRBV9 and TRBJ2-5; D not certain. The germline CDR1 and CDR2 sequences are SGDLS and YYNGEE. Trimming cost V 0 bases and J 4 bases, with 10 bases left between them. CDR3 length: 14 amino acids. CDR3 residues: CASSVAPALETQYF. For the CDR3, the DNA is TGTGCCAGCAGCGTAGCCCCGGCCCTAGAGACCCAGTACTTC.

This clonotype was recorded once. This CDR3 reads CASSWSQQETQYF. The CDR3 nucleotides are TGCGCCAGCAGCTGGAGCCAACAAGAGACCCAGTACTTC. This chain uses TRBV5-1 with TRBJ2-5, with unresolved D. Deletions cut 3 bases from V and 2 bases from J, with 8 bases between. Germline V gene data show CDR1 as SGHRS and CDR2 as YFSETQ. The CDR3 runs to 13 residues.

The chain combines TRBV7-2 with TRBJ2-7; D call uncertain. From germline, CDR1 is SGHTA and CDR2 FQGNSA. V lost 2 bases to trimming and J lost 0 bases, with 5 bases between them. The CDR3 spans 13 residues. The CDR3 sequence: CASSLPSSYEQYF. The CDR3 DNA sequence: TGTGCCAGCAGCTTACCTAGCTCCTACGAGCAGTACTTC.

J is TRBJ2-4 and V is TRBV6-5; perhaps TRBD1 as D (5 bases). Trimming stripped 4 bases from V and 0 bases from J, with 10 bases between. The CDR3 runs to 15 residues. Germline CDR1 reads MNHEY; CDR2 reads SVGAGI. The CDR3 coding sequence is TGTGCCAGCAGTTCCAGGGTATTAGCCAAAAACATTCAGTACTTC. As protein: CASSSRVLAKNIQYF.

The gene calls are TRBV2 and TRBJ1-6; no definite D call. The CDR3 extends over 15 amino acids. Germline assignment: CDR1 SNHLY and CDR2 FYNNEI. With 6 bases removed from V and 5 bases from J, the gap between germline ends came to 14 bases. The CDR3 reads CASRAGRLNNSPLHF. The CDR3 region has the DNA TGTGCCAGCAGAGCAGGACGGTTAAATAATTCACCCCTCCACTTT.

The CDR3 spells CASSFRRDGAYEQYF. CDR3 bases: TGTGCCAGCAGTTTCCGCCGGGACGGAGCCTACGAGCAGTACTTC. This sequence joins TRBV27 and TRBJ2-7; D may match TRBD1 or TRBD2 (5 bases each). With 3 bases removed from V and 2 bases from J, the gap between germline ends came to 14 bases. CDR1 is MNHEY and CDR2 is SMNVEV in the germline V gene (reference sequence). There are 15 residues in the CDR3.

The chain links TRBV4-1 to TRBJ2-4; the D gene is possibly TRBD1 (6 bases). The better agreement between TRBJ2-7 and the DNA end casts doubt on the J call. The CDR3 covers 17 residues. CDR1 is MGHRA, CDR2 YSYEKL, per germline. For the CDR3, the DNA is TGCGCCAGCAGCCAAGGAGGTGACAGGACCTTTGGGGCCGAGCAGTACTTC. It is translated as CASSQGGDRTFGAEQYF.

This clonotype was found a few times. The chain uses TRBV5-1 and TRBJ2-4; 8 positions agree with TRBD2. The germline gives CDR1 SGHRS, CDR2 YFSETQ. This CDR3 spans 16 amino acids. The V segment lost 4 bases and the J segment 7 bases; nucleotides outside the gene matches: 13. The CDR3, as DNA: TGCGCCAGCAGCCCCGGACTAGCCGGGGGTGGGAACATTCAGTACTTC. It specifies CASSPGLAGGGNIQYF.

The chain joins TRBV5-1 to TRBJ2-2; possibly TRBD1 or TRBD2 for D (6 bases each). This CDR3 has 14 amino acids. Germline CDR1 reads SGHRS; CDR2 reads YFSETQ. With 6 bases removed from V and 4 bases from J, the gap between germline ends came to 13 bases. Here the CDR3 DNA reads TGCGCCAGCACCAAGGAGGGGGTCACCGGGGAGCTGTTTTTT. As protein: CASTKEGVTGELFF.

This clonotype was found once. The chain recombines TRBV28 with TRBJ1-5; D uncertain. Germline V gene sequence: CDR1 MDHEN, CDR2 SYDVKM. This CDR3 spans 14 amino acids. The V and J ends lost 6 bases and 1 base respectively, with 10 bases between them. The CDR3 loop is CASRGGGSNQPQHF. In nucleotides, the CDR3 is TGTGCCAGCAGGGGTGGTGGGAGCAATCAGCCCCAGCATTTT.

V is TRBV20-1 and J is TRBJ1-5, with a weak D call TRBD1 (6 bases). Trimming removed 4 bases at V and 3 bases at J, with 10 bases between. The germline CDR1 and CDR2 sequences are DFQATT and SNEGSKA (reference sequence). The CDR3 contains 13 residues. The CDR3 spells CSAIGQLNQPQHF. In nucleotides, the CDR3 is TGCAGTGCTATAGGACAGCTCAATCAGCCCCAGCATTTT.

V and J are TRBV5-1 and TRBJ1-1; the D gene is possibly TRBD1 (6 bases). V was trimmed by 0 bases and J by 0 bases, leaving 9 bases between them. The CDR3 loop spans 15 amino acids. Germline loops: CDR1 SGHRS, CDR2 YFSETQ. The CDR3 loop reads CASSLVQGVNTEAFF. In nucleotides, the CDR3 is TGCGCCAGCAGCTTGGTACAGGGAGTGAACACTGAAGCTTTCTTT.

This chain links TRBV6-5 with TRBJ2-3, with D tentatively TRBD2 (6 bases). From germline, CDR1 is MNHEY and CDR2 SVGAGI. V was shortened by 2 bases and J by 2 bases, with 17 bases between the two germline ends. This CDR3 has 17 amino acids. The CDR3 loop reads CASSYPRSGGLTDTQYF. DNA for the CDR3: TGTGCCAGCAGTTACCCTCGGAGCGGAGGGCTCACAGATACGCAGTATTTT.